This TCR beta chain was recorded in a study of shared clonotypes between healthy human individuals. V shed 5 bases and J shed 7 bases, with 12 bases lying between them. The CDR3 length is 12 residues. The germline CDR1 and CDR2 sequences are SGHRS and YFSETQ. The table came from immunoSEQ multiplex PCR; TCRdb's copy has only in-frame clones and leaves some out. The sample includes 550,000 to 800,000 clones, roughly 70% of them seen just once. Sequenced: memory CD4+ T cells sorted from blood. Subset denoted: CD45RA-negative fraction. This chain uses TRBV5-1 with TRBJ1-1, with D uncertain. The sequence derives from a woman aged 30 to 39 in good health. The CDR3 DNA reads as TGCGCCAGCAGACCCGACCAGAATGAAGCTTTCTTT. Translated, it gives CASRPDQNEAFF. The entire variable domain, with the rest obtained from reference TRBV5-1 and TRBJ1-1, is as follows: KAGVTQTPRYLIKTRGQQVTLSCSPISGHRSVSWYQQTPGQGLQFLFEYFSETQRNKGNFPGRFSGRQFSNSRSEMNVSTLELGDSALYLCASRPDQNEAFFGQGTRLTVV.